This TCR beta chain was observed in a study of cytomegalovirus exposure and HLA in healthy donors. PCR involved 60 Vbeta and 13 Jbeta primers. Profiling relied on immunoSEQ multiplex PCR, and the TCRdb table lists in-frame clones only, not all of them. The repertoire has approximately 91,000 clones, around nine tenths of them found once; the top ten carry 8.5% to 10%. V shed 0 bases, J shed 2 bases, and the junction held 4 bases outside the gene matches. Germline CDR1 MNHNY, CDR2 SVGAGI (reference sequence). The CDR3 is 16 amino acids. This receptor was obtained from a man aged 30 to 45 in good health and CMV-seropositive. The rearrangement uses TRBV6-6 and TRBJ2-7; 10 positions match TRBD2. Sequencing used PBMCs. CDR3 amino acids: CASSYSRLAGAYEQYF. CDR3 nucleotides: TGTGCCAGCAGTTACTCGAGGCTAGCGGGAGCCTACGAGCAGTACTTC.